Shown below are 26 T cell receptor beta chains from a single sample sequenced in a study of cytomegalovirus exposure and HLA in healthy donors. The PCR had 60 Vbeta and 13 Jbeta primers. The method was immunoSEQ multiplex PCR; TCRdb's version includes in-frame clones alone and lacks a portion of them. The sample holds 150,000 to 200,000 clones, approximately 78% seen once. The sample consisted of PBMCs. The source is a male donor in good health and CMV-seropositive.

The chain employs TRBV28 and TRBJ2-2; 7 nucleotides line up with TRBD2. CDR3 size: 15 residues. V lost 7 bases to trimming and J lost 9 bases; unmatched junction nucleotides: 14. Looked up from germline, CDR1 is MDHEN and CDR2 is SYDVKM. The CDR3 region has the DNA TGTGCCAGCATGGGAGGGAGGGGCGGAAACCGGGAGCTGTTTTTT. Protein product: CASMGGRGGNRELFF.

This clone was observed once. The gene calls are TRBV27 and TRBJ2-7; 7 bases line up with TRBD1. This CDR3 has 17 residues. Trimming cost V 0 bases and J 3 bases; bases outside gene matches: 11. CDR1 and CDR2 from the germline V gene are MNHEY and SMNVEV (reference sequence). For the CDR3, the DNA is TGTGCCAGCAGTTTATCTAGCTTCGACAGGGCCCTCTACGAGCAGTACTTC. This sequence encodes CASSLSSFDRALYEQYF.

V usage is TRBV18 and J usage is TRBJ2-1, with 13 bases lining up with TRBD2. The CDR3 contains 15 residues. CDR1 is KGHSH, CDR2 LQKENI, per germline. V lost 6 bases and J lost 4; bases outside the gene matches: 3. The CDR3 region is CASSRTSGRYNEQFF. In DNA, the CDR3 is TGTGCCAGCTCGCGGACTAGCGGGAGATACAATGAGCAGTTCTTC.

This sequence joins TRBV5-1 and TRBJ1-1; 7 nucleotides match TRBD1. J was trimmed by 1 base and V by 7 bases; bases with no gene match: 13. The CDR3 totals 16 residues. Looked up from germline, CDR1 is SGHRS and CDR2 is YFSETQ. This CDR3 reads CASALHPGGANTEAFF. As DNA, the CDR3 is TGCGCCAGCGCCTTACATCCAGGGGGTGCGAACACTGAAGCTTTCTTT. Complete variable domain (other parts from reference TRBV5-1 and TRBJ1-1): KAGVTQTPRYLIKTRGQQVTLSCSPISGHRSVSWYQQTPGQGLQFLFEYFSETQRNKGNFPGRFSGRQFSNSRSEMNVSTLELGDSALYLCASALHPGGANTEAFFGQGTRLTVV.

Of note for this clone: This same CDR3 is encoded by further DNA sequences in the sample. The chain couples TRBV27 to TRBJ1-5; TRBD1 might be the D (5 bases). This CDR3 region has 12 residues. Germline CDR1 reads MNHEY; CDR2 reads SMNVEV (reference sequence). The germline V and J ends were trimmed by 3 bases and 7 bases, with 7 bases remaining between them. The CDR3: CASSFRGQPQHF. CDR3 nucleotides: TGTGCCAGCAGTTTTCGGGGGCAGCCCCAGCATTTT.

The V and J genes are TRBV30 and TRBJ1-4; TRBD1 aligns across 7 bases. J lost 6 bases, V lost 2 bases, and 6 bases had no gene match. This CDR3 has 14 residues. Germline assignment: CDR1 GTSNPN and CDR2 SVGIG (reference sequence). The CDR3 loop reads CAWSLGGADEKLFF. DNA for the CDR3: TGTGCCTGGAGTTTAGGGGGCGCTGATGAAAAACTGTTTTTT.

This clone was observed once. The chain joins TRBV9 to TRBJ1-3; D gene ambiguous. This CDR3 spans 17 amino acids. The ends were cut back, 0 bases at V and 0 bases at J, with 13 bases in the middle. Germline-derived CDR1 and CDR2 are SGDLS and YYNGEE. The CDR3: CASSVGMVSLSGNTIYF. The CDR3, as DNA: TGTGCCAGCAGCGTAGGAATGGTGAGCCTCTCTGGAAACACCATATATTTT.

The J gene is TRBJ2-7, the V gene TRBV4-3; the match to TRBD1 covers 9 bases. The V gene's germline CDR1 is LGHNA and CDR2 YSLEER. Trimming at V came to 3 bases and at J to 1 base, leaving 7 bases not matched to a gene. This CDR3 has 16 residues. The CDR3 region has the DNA TGCGCCAGCAGCCATTCGTGGACAGGGGAATCCTACGAGCAGTACTTC. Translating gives CASSHSWTGESYEQYF.

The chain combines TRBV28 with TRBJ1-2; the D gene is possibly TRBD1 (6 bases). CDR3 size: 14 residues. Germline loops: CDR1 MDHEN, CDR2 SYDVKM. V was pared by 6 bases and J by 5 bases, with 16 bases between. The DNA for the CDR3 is TGTGCCAGCAGGTACACAGGGCTGAGATATGGCTACACCTTC. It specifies CASRYTGLRYGYTF.

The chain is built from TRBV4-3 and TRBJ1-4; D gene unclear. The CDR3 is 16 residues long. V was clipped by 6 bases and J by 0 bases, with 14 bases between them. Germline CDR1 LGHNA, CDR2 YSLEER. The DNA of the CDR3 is TGCGCCAGCAGACTGAGCCACGCTCCAACTAATGAAAAACTGTTTTTT. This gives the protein CASRLSHAPTNEKLFF.

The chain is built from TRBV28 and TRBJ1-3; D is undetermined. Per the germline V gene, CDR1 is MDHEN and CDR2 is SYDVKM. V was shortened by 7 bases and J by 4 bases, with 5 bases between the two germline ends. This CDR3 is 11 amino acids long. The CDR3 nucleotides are TGTGCCAGCACCAAAGGAAACACCATATATTTT. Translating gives CASTKGNTIYF.

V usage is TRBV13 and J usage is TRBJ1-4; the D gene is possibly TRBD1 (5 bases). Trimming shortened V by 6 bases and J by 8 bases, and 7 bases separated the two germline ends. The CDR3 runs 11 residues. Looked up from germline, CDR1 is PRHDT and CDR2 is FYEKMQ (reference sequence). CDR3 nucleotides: TGTGCCAGCAGTTACAGGGAAAAACTGTTTTTT. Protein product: CASSYREKLFF.

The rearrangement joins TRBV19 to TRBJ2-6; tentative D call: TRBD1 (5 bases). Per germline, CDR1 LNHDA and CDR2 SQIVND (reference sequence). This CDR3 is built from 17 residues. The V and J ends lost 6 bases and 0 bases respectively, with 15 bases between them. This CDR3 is CASRPTVSFSGANVLTF. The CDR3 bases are TGTGCCAGTAGACCGACAGTTTCGTTCTCTGGGGCCAACGTCCTGACTTTC.

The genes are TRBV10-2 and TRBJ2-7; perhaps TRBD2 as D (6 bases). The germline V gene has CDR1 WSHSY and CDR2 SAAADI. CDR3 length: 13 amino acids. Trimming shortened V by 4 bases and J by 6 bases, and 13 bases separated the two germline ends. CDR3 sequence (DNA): TGCGCCAGCAGTGTCGGGGGTGTACTCGAGCAGTACTTC. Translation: CASSVGGVLEQYF.

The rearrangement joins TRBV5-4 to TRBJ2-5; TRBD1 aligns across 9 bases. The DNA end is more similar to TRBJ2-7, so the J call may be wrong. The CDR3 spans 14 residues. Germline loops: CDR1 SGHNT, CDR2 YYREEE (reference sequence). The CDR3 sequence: CASSFFTGGSEQYF. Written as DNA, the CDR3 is TGTGCCAGCAGCTTCTTTACAGGGGGCTCCGAGCAGTACTTC.

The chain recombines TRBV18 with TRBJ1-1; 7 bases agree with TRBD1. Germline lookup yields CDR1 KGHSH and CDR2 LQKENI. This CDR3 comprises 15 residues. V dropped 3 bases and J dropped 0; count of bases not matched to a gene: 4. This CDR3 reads CASSPVQGLNTEAFF. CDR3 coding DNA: TGTGCCAGCTCACCCGTACAGGGGTTGAACACTGAAGCTTTCTTT.

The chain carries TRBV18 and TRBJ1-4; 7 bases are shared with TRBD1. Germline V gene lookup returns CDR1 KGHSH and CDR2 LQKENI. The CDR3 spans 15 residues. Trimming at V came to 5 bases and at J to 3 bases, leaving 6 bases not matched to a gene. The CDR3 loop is CASSTRDSPNEKLFF. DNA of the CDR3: TGTGCCAGCTCAACCAGGGACAGCCCTAATGAAAAACTGTTTTTT.

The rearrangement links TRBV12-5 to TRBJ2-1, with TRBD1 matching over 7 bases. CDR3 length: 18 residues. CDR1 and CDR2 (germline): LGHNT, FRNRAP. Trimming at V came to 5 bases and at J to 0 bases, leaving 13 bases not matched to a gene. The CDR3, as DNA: TGTGCTAGTGGTGAGGGGGCCCCTACAGGGTCCTCCTACAATGAGCAGTTCTTC. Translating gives CASGEGAPTGSSYNEQFF. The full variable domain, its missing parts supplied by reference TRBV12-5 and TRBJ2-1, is DARVTQTPRHKVTEMGQEVTMRCQPILGHNTVFWYRQTMMQGLELLAYFRNRAPLDDSGMPKDRFSAEMPDATLATLKIQPSEPRDSAVYFCASGEGAPTGSSYNEQFFGPGTRLTVL.

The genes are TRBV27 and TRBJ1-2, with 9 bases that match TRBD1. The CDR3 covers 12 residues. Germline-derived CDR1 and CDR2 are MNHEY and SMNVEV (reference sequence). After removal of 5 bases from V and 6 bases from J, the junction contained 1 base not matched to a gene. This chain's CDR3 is CASSGQGNGYTF. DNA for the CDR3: TGTGCCAGCAGTGGACAGGGGAATGGCTACACCTTC.

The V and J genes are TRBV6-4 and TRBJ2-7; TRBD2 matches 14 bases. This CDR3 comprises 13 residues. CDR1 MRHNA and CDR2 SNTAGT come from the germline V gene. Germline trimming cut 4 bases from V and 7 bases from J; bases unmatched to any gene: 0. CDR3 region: CASSGLAGGEQYF. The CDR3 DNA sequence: TGTGCCAGCAGTGGACTAGCGGGGGGGGAGCAGTACTTC.

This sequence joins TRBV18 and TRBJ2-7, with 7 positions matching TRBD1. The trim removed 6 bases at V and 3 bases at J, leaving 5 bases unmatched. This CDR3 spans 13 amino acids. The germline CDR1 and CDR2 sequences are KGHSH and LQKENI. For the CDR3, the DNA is TGTGCCAGCTCGTCCGGGACAGACTACGAGCAGTACTTC. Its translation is CASSSGTDYEQYF.

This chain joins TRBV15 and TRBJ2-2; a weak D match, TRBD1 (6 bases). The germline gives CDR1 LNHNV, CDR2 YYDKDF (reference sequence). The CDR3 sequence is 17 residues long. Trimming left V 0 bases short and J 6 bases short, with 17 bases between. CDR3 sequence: CATSRDRAGALAGELFF. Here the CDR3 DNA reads TGTGCCACCAGCAGAGATCGCGCAGGGGCTCTTGCCGGGGAGCTGTTTTTT.

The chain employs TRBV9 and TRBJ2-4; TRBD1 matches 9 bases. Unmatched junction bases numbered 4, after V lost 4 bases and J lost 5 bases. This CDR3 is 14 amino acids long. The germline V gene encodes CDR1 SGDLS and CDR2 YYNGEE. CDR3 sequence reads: CASSPRTGENIQYF. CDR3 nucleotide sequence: TGTGCCAGCAGCCCCAGGACAGGGGAAAACATTCAGTACTTC.

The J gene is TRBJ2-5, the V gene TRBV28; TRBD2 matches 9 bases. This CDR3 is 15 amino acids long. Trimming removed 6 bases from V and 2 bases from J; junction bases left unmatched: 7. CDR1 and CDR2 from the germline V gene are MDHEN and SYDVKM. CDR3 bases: TGTGCCAGCAGCTTTGATAGCGGGGGTCAAGAGACCCAGTACTTC. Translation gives CASSFDSGGQETQYF.

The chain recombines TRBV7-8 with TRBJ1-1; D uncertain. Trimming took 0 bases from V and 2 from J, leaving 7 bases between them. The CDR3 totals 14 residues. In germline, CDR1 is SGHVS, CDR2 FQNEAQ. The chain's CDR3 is CASSLASGNTEAFF. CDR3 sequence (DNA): TGTGCCAGCAGCTTAGCCTCAGGTAACACTGAAGCTTTCTTT.

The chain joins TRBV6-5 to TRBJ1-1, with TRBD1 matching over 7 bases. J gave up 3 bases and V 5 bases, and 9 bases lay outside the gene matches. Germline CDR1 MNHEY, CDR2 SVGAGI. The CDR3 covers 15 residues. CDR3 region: CASSPQGRGHTEAFF. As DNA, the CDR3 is TGTGCCAGCAGTCCTCAAGGAAGGGGGCACACTGAAGCTTTCTTT.